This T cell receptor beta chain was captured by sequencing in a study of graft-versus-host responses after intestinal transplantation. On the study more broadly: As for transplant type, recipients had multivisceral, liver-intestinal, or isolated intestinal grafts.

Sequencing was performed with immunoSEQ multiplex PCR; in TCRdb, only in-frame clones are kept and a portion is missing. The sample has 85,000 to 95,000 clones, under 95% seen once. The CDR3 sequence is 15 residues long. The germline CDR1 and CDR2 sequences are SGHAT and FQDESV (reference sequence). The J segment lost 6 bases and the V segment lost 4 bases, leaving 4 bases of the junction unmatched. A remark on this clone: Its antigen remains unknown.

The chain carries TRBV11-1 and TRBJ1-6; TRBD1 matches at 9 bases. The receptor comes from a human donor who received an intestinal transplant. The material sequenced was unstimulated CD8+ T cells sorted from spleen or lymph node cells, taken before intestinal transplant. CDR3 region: CASSSDRGFNSPLHF. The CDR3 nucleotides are TGTGCCAGCAGCTCGGACAGGGGTTTTAATTCACCCCTCCACTTT.